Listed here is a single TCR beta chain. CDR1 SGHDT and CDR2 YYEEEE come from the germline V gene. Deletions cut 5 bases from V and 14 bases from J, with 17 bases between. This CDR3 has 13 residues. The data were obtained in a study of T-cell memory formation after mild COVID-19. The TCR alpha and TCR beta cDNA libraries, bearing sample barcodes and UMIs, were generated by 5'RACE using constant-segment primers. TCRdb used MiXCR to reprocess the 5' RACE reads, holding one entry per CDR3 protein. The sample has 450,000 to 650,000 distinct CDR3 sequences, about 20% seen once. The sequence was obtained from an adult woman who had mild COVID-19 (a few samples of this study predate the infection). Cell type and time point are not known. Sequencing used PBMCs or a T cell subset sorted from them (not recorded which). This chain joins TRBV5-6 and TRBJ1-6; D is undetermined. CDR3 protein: CASRRHKDPTLHF. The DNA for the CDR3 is TGTGCCAGCAGAAGACACAAGGACCCAACCCTCCACTTT.